This is a list of T cell receptor beta chains from one sample in a study of T cell responses to AZD1222 COVID-19 vaccine. TCRdb's copy holds only in-frame clones and misses some; the assay was immunoSEQ multiplex PCR. Of 90,000 to 95,000 clones in the sample, around 87% were seen once. The specimen was peripheral blood, collected 28 days after the second AZD1222 dose. The receptor source for this set is an adult who received the AZD1222 COVID-19 vaccine. Each CDR3 is given with its conserved first and last residue. A D gene is named only where the DNA matches it firmly. A clone size is listed for some rows: how often the clone was seen (once, few, many), or a class if it is expanded.

size,J,D,V,DNA,CDR3
.,TRBJ2-5,TRBD1,TRBV3-1/TRBV3-2,TGTGCCAGCAGCCGGGACAGCCCTCCGGAGACCCAGTACTTC,CASSRDSPPETQYF
.,TRBJ2-2,.,TRBV12-3/TRBV12-4,TGTGCCAGCATCAAGGGAGACACCGGGGAGCTGTTTTTT,CASIKGDTGELFF
.,TRBJ2-4,.,TRBV11-3,TGTGCCAGCAGCAAACGAACAGGGTCTCACATTCAGTACTTC,CASSKRTGSHIQYF
.,TRBJ1-6,.,TRBV28,TGTGCCAGCAGTTTGGGGCCCACACACAATAATTCACCCCTCCACTTT,CASSLGPTHNNSPLHF
.,TRBJ2-3,.,TRBV5-1,TGCGCCAGCAGCTTGGCTGTTACGGCAGATACGCAGTATTTT,CASSLAVTADTQYF
.,TRBJ2-7,.,TRBV5-6,TGTGCCAGCAGCGAGGTCGGACGGACGGGGACCACCTACGAGCAGTACTTC,CASSEVGRTGTTYEQYF
.,TRBJ1-2,.,TRBV10-3,TGTGCCATCAGTGAGTCGATGGATAACTATGGCTACACCTTC,CAISESMDNYGYTF
.,TRBJ2-2,.,TRBV6-5,TGTGCCAGCAGATGGCAGGCCCCCGGGGAGCTGTTTTTT,CASRWQAPGELFF
.,TRBJ1-3,.,TRBV5-8,TGTGCCAGCAGCTTGTCTGGAAACACCATATATTTT,CASSLSGNTIYF
.,TRBJ1-5,TRBD1,TRBV5-6,TGTGCCAGCAGCTTGGGTACAGGGGAGAGCAATCAGCCCCAGCATTTT,CASSLGTGESNQPQHF
few,TRBJ2-1,TRBD1,TRBV6-2/TRBV6-3,TGTGCCAGCAGCCTATTCCGGGACAGGGGTGATGAGCAGTTCTTC,CASSLFRDRGDEQFF
.,TRBJ2-7,TRBD2,TRBV30,TGTGCCTGGAGTGTACAAGCGGGGGGCTTTGGGCAGTACTTC,CAWSVQAGGFGQYF
.,TRBJ1-6,.,TRBV27,TGTGCCAGCAGTATCAAAGGAAATAATTCACCCCTCCACTTT,CASSIKGNNSPLHF